This T cell receptor beta chain was sequenced during a study of blood T cell repertoires in COVID-19. The wider study: The cDNA or gDNA used as material had been derived from T cells, B-cell-depleted T cells, or PBMCs.

CDR1 LGHNA and CDR2 YNFKEQ come from the germline V gene. The CDR3 is 14 residues long. V shed 2 bases and J 5 bases; nucleotides not matched to a gene: 1. Sequencing used immunoSEQ multiplex PCR; TCRdb keeps in-frame clones, though not all of them. The sample holds roughly 200,000 clones; about 80% are singletons and the top ten take roughly 7.8%. The receptor comes from a woman between 50 and 59 years old with active or convalescent COVID-19. V usage is TRBV4-2 and J usage is TRBJ2-2; TRBD2 aligns across 8 bases. Sequenced: peripheral blood. For the CDR3, the DNA is TGTGCCAGCAGCCAACCTAGCGGGACCGGGGAGCTGTTTTTT. It codes for CASSQPSGTGELFF.